This TCR beta chain stems from a study of shared clonotypes between healthy human individuals. Germline lookup yields CDR1 SGHRS and CDR2 YFSETQ. This CDR3 has 13 residues. Trimming stripped 3 bases from V and 4 bases from J, with 10 bases between. Here immunoSEQ multiplex PCR was the method, and the copy in TCRdb shows in-frame clones only, minus some. The data contain 2 million to 2.5 million clones, around 92% of them singletons. The split of CD4+ cells yielded CD45RA+ naive and CD45RA-negative memory subsets. Material for sequencing was naive CD4+ T cells from PBMCs. Subset indicated: CD45RA+ positively selected. This TCR came from a man aged 18 to 29 in good health. Some clones in this sample may be carry-over from other donors' samples. The chain employs TRBV5-1 and TRBJ2-5, with TRBD1 as a possible D gene (6 bases). The DNA of the CDR3 is TGCGCCAGCAGCTCAGGGGCGATAGAGACCCAGTACTTC. This codes for CASSSGAIETQYF.